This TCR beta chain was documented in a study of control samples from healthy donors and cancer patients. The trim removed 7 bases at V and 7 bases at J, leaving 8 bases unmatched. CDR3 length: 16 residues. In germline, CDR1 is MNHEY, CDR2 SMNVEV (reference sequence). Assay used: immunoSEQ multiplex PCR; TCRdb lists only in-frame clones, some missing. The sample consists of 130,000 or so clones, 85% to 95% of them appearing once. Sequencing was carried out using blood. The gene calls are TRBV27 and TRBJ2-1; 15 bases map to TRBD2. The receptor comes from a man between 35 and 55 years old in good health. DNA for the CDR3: TGTGCCAGCAAGGTCTCCGGGACTAGCGGGAGGAATGAGCAGTTCTTC. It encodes CASKVSGTSGRNEQFF.